One sample yielded the 22 T cell receptor beta chains listed below, sequenced in a study of radiation and T cells in renal cell carcinoma. The time point: baseline pretreatment blood. Treatment here: 15 Gy SBRT to primary tumor, nephrectomy 4 weeks later. Sequencing used immunoSEQ multiplex PCR; TCRdb keeps in-frame clones, though not all of them. There are roughly 100,000 clones in the sample; 75% to 90% occur only once, and under 9.5% lies in the top ten. The source material was blood, sampled from a patient whose treatment included radiotherapy and nephrectomy. These receptors came from a man aged 50 to 60 with renal cell carcinoma.

The chain carries TRBV18 and TRBJ1-4; D remains ambiguous. The CDR3 has 14 residues. CDR1 and CDR2 (germline): KGHSH, LQKENI. Trimming left V 2 bases short and J 0 bases short, with 4 bases between. CDR3 in amino acids: CASSPSATNEKLFF. The CDR3 DNA reads as TGTGCCAGCTCACCAAGTGCAACTAATGAAAAACTGTTTTTT.

The J gene is TRBJ2-7, the V gene TRBV10-3; TRBD1 matches at 9 bases. CDR3 length equals 16 residues. Germline CDR1 ENHRY, CDR2 SYGVKD. The V segment lost 4 bases and the J segment 1 base; nucleotides outside the gene matches: 8. This CDR3 is CAISANPGTGSYEQYF. For the CDR3, the DNA is TGTGCCATCAGTGCGAACCCCGGGACAGGGTCCTACGAGCAGTACTTC.

The chain's CDR3 is CASSPMGGANYGYTF. The CDR3 nucleotides read TGTGCCAGCAGCCCTATGGGAGGAGCTAACTATGGCTACACCTTC. J is TRBJ1-2 and V is TRBV27, with D unclear. The CDR3 sequence is 15 residues long. Germline lookup yields CDR1 MNHEY and CDR2 SMNVEV (reference sequence). V was trimmed by 6 bases and J by 0 bases, leaving 14 bases between them.

The rearrangement joins TRBV27 to TRBJ2-1; D may be TRBD1 or TRBD2 (6 bases each). Germline V gene sequence: CDR1 MNHEY, CDR2 SMNVEV (reference sequence). Trimming removed 4 bases from V and 4 bases from J, with 17 bases in between. The CDR3 has 16 amino acids. The CDR3 here is CASSSGAHSKYNEQFF. CDR3 DNA sequence: TGTGCCAGCAGTTCGGGGGCCCATTCAAAATACAATGAGCAGTTCTTC.

V is TRBV10-3 and J is TRBJ2-3; no reliable D call. Germline V lookup: CDR1 ENHRY, CDR2 SYGVKD. The CDR3 runs to 15 residues. V gave up 4 bases and J gave up 2 bases, with 13 bases separating them. CDR3 loop: CAISGISLNTDTQYF. CDR3 DNA sequence: TGTGCCATCAGTGGCATATCACTCAACACAGATACGCAGTATTTT.

The CDR3 reads CAISDGGFGGAKNEKLFF. In nucleotides, the CDR3 is TGTGCCATCAGTGATGGGGGTTTTGGGGGAGCGAAAAATGAAAAACTGTTTTTT. The chain links TRBV10-3 to TRBJ1-4, with D perhaps TRBD1 (5 bases). The ends were cut back, 3 bases at V and 5 bases at J, with 22 bases in the middle. CDR3 size: 18 residues. Germline V lookup: CDR1 ENHRY, CDR2 SYGVKD.

The rearrangement links TRBV4-1 to TRBJ2-5, with D uncertain. Germline lookup yields CDR1 MGHRA and CDR2 YSYEKL. V shed 1 base and J shed 7 bases, with 10 bases lying between them. CDR3 length equals 13 residues. CDR3 DNA sequence: TGCGCCAGCAGCCAAGTCGGGTACCGGACCCAGTACTTC. Translated: CASSQVGYRTQYF.

CDR3 DNA sequence: TGCGCCAGCAGCTTGGATGGCTCCCTCTACGAGCAGTACTTC. It is translated as CASSLDGSLYEQYF. The chain uses TRBV5-1 and TRBJ2-7, with no clear D. Germline V gene sequence: CDR1 SGHRS, CDR2 YFSETQ. The CDR3 has 14 residues. Deletions cut 0 bases from V and 3 bases from J, with 10 bases between.

In nucleotides, the CDR3 is TGCGCCAGCAGCCCCTGGACCGATTCAGGAGCTTTCTTT. This sequence encodes CASSPWTDSGAFF. The J gene is TRBJ1-1, the V gene TRBV4-3, with D hard to call. The CDR3 has 13 residues. Germline V gives CDR1 LGHNA, CDR2 YSLEER. V lost 4 bases and J 10 bases, leaving 16 bases between the germline ends.

The rearrangement joins TRBV2 to TRBJ1-2; D may be TRBD1 (6 bases). Trimming stripped 8 bases from V and 5 bases from J, with 12 bases between. Germline V gives CDR1 SNHLY, CDR2 FYNNEI. The CDR3 loop spans 12 amino acids. CDR3 sequence reads: CASRRQAYGYTF. The DNA for the CDR3 is TGTGCCAGCCGAAGACAGGCATATGGCTACACCTTC.

V gene TRBV19 combines with J gene TRBJ1-5, with 8 bases matching TRBD1. The CDR3 has 14 amino acids. Germline CDR1 reads LNHDA; CDR2 reads SQIVND (reference sequence). Unmatched junction bases numbered 13, after V lost 7 bases and J lost 11 bases. CDR3 in amino acids: CASISGQGPMAQHF. The CDR3 coding sequence is TGTGCCAGTATCTCTGGACAGGGCCCCATGGCCCAGCATTTT. Full variable domain (rest looked up from reference TRBV19 and TRBJ1-5): DGGITQSPKYLFRKEGQNVTLSCEQNLNHDAMYWYRQDPGQGLRLIYYSQIVNDFQKGDIAEGYSVSREKKESFPLTVTSAQKNPTAFYLCASISGQGPMAQHFGDGTRLSIL.

The chain links TRBV29-1 to TRBJ1-1, with D unclear. Germline loops: CDR1 SQVTM, CDR2 ANQGSEA. The CDR3 contains 12 residues. Trimming cost V 7 bases and J 5 bases, with 14 bases left between them. This CDR3 is CSATTVPTEAFF. The CDR3 nucleotides read TGCAGCGCTACGACGGTACCTACTGAAGCTTTCTTT.

CDR3 nucleotide sequence: TGTGCCAGCAGCGTAGGACTAGCTAGTGATACGCAGTATTTT. Protein sequence: CASSVGLASDTQYF. The chain combines TRBV9 with TRBJ2-3; 7 nucleotides match TRBD2. This CDR3 spans 14 amino acids. Germline V gene data show CDR1 as SGDLS and CDR2 as YYNGEE. The trim removed 0 bases at V and 6 bases at J, leaving 4 bases unmatched.

V gene TRBV4-1 combines with J gene TRBJ2-3; D uncertain. Germline CDR1 and CDR2: MGHRA and YSYEKL. The CDR3 is 17 amino acids. Trimming pared 0 bases from V and 5 bases from J, leaving 18 bases between. Here the CDR3 DNA reads TGCGCCAGCAGCCAAGATGTAGCCCGACCGAGTGGAGATACGCAGTATTTT. This sequence encodes CASSQDVARPSGDTQYF.

Of note for this clone: A read error may produce the germline difference seen at one junction end. The chain links TRBV29-1 to TRBJ1-1; 7 bases fit TRBD1. CDR3 size: 14 residues. Germline V gives CDR1 SQVTM, CDR2 ANQGSEA. CDR3 in DNA: TGCAGCGTTAAAGAGACAGGGCCCTACACTGAAGCTTTCTTT. Protein product: CSVKETGPYTEAFF.

In its sample, this clone was seen once. Other DNA sequences of this sample code for an identical CDR3. V is TRBV4-1 and J is TRBJ1-1; D remains ambiguous. V was trimmed by 1 base and J by 11 bases, leaving 23 bases between them. The CDR3 is made up of 16 amino acids. From germline, CDR1 is MGHRA and CDR2 YSYEKL. The CDR3 bases are TGCGCCAGCAGCCAAGCACCGACTGGGCAAGCAGGTGAGGCTTTCTTT. This codes for CASSQAPTGQAGEAFF.

This chain links TRBV6-1 with TRBJ2-6; no firm D call. The germline CDR1 and CDR2 sequences are MNHNS and SASEGT. V lost 10 bases, J lost 1 base, and 8 bases lay in between. This CDR3 is 13 amino acids long. The CDR3 DNA follows: TGTGCCACTCTGAGATCTGGGGCCAACGTCCTGACTTTC. Protein: CATLRSGANVLTF.

The chain combines TRBV2 with TRBJ2-2; 9 nucleotides align to TRBD2. The CDR3 covers 15 residues. The V and J ends lost 1 base and 6 bases, in that order; junction bases with no gene match: 3. From germline, CDR1 is SNHLY and CDR2 FYNNEI. The CDR3 loop reads CASSEVAGGAGELFF. The CDR3 coding sequence is TGTGCCAGCAGTGAAGTGGCGGGAGGGGCCGGGGAGCTGTTTTTT.

The chain couples TRBV7-3 to TRBJ2-1; possibly TRBD1 or TRBD2 for D (5 bases each). CDR3 length equals 16 residues. V was shortened by 4 bases and J by 6 bases, with 19 bases between the two germline ends. Germline assignment: CDR1 SGHTA and CDR2 FQGTGA. CDR3 in DNA: TGTGCCAGCAGCTCGAACCGGGACGGAAGGCTCAATGAGCAGTTCTTC. It encodes CASSSNRDGRLNEQFF.

This chain joins TRBV5-4 and TRBJ2-1; tentative D call: TRBD2 (6 bases). The V and J ends lost 2 bases and 3 bases respectively, with 12 bases between them. CDR1 and CDR2 (germline): SGHNT, YYREEE (reference sequence). This CDR3 has 15 residues. Written as DNA, the CDR3 is TGTGCCAGCAGCTTAGGAGGGTTAATCTACAATGAGCAGTTCTTC. Translation gives CASSLGGLIYNEQFF.

V is TRBV5-4 and J is TRBJ2-7; the D gene could be TRBD1 or TRBD2 (5 bases each). V lost 4 bases, J lost 5 bases, and 13 bases lay in between. Germline lookup yields CDR1 SGHNT and CDR2 YYREEE (reference sequence). This CDR3 has 13 amino acids. This CDR3 is CASSGGPTDEQYF. The CDR3, as DNA: TGTGCCAGCAGCGGGGGACCCACCGACGAGCAGTACTTC.

This clone was seen just once. V usage is TRBV9 and J usage is TRBJ2-3; 8 bases match TRBD2. Per germline, CDR1 SGDLS and CDR2 YYNGEE. The CDR3 is 17 amino acids. J was trimmed by 2 bases and V by 6 bases; bases with no gene match: 14. CDR3 DNA: TGTGCCAGCAACTCCCTCGGGGGGGGCAGGGACACAGATACGCAGTATTTT. This translates into CASNSLGGGRDTDTQYF.